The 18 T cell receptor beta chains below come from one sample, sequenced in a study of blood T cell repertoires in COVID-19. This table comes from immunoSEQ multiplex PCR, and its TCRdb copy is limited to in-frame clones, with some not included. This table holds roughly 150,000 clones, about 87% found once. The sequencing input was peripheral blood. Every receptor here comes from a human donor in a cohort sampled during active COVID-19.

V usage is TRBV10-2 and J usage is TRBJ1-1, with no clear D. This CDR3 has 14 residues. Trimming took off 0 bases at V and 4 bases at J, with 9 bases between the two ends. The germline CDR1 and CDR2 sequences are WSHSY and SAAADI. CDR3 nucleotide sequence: TGCGCCAGCAGTGAGTCGAGGCATGTCACTGAAGCTTTCTTT. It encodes CASSESRHVTEAFF.

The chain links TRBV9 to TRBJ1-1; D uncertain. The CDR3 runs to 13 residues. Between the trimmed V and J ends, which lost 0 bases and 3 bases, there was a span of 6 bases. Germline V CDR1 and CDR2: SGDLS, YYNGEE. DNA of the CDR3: TGTGCCAGCAGCGTAGCCCAGGACACTGAAGCTTTCTTT. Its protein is CASSVAQDTEAFF.

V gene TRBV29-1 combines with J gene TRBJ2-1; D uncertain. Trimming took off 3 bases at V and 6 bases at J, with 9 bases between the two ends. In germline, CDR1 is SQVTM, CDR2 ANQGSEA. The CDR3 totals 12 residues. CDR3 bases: TGCAGCGTTGAGGGCTATTCCAATGAGCAGTTCTTC. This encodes CSVEGYSNEQFF.

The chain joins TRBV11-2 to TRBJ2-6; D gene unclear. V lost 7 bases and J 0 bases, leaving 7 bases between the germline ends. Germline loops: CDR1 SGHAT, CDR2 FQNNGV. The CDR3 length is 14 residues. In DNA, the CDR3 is TGTGCCAGCACGTTACTCTCTGGGGCCAACGTCCTGACTTTC. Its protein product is CASTLLSGANVLTF.

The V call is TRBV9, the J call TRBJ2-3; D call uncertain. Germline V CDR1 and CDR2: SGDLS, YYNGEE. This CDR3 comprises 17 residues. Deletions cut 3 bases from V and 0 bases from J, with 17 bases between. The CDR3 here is CASSAMPVARSTDTQYF. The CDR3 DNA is TGTGCCAGCAGCGCTATGCCCGTAGCCCGTAGCACAGATACGCAGTATTTT.

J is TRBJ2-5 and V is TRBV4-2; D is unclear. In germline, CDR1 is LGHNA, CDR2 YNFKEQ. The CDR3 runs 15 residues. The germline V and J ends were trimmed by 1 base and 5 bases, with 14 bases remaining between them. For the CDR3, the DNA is TGTGCCAGCAGCCAAGCGAGGTTCCCGGCGGAGACCCAGTACTTC. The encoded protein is CASSQARFPAETQYF.

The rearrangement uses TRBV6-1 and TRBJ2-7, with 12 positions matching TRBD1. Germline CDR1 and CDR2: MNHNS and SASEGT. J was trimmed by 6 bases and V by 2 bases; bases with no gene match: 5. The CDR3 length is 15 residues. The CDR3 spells CASSETGTGGSEQYF. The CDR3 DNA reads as TGTGCCAGCAGTGAAACCGGGACAGGGGGCTCCGAGCAGTACTTC.

The CDR3 is CASSLARGSNQPQHF. Written as DNA, the CDR3 is TGTGCCAGCAGTTTAGCCAGGGGTAGCAATCAGCCCCAGCATTTT. The genes are TRBV27 and TRBJ1-5; possibly TRBD1 for D (6 bases). CDR1 MNHEY and CDR2 SMNVEV come from the germline V gene (reference sequence). This CDR3 contains 15 residues. Trimming pared 2 bases from V and 0 bases from J, leaving 8 bases between.

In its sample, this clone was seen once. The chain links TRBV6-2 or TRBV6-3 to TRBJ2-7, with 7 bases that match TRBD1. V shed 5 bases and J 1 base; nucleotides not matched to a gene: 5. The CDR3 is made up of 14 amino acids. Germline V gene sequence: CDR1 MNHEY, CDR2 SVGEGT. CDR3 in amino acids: CASSKTGASYEQYF. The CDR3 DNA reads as TGTGCCAGCAGTAAAACAGGGGCTTCCTACGAGCAGTACTTC.

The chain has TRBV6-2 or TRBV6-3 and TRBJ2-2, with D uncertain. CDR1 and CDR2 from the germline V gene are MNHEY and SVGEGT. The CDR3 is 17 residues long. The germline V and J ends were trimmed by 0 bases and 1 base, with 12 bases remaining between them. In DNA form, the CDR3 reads TGTGCCAGCAGTTACTCGAGAGGAAAAAGGAACACCGGGGAGCTGTTTTTT. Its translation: CASSYSRGKRNTGELFF.

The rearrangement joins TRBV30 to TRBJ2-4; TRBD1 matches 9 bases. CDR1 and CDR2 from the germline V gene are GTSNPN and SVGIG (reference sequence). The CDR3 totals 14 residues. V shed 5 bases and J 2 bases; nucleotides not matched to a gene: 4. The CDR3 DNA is TGTGCCTGGGACAGGGGGGGGCCCAAAAACATTCAGTACTTC. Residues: CAWDRGGPKNIQYF.

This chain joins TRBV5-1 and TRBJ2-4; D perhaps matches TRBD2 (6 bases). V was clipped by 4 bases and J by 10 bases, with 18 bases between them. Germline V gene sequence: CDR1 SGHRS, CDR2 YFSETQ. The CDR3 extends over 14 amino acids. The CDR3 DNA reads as TGCGCCAGCAGCACGGGCCAGGTGGAGGGTATTCAGTACTTC. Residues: CASSTGQVEGIQYF.

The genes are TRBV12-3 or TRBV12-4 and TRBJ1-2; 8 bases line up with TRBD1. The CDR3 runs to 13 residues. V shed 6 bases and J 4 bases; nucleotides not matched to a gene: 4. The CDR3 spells CASSLTGAYGYTF. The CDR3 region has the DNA TGTGCCAGCAGCCTGACAGGGGCCTATGGCTACACCTTC.

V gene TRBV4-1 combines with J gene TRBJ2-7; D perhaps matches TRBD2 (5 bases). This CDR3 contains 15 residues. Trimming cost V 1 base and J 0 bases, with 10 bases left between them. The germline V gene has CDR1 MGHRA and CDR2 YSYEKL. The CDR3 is CASSQGPGSSYEQYF. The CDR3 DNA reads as TGCGCCAGCAGCCAAGGTCCGGGGTCCTCCTACGAGCAGTACTTC.

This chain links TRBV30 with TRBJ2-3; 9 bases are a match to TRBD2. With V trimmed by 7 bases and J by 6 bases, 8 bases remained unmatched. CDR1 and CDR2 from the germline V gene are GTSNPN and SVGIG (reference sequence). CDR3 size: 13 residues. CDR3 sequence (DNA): TGTGCCTCCCAGACTAGCGGAGCTGATACGCAGTATTTT. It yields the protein CASQTSGADTQYF.

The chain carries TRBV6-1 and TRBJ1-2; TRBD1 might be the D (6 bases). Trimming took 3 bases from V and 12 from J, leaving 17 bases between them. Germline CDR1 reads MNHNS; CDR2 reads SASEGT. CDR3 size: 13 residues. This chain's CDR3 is CASSESRAGDHTF. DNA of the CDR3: TGTGCCAGCAGTGAGTCGCGGGCAGGGGATCACACCTTC.

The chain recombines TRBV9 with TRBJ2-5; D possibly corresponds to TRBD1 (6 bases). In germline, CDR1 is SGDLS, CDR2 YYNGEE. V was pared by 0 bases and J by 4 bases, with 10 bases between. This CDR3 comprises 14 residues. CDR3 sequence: CASSVEATGETQYF. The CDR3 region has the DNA TGTGCCAGCAGCGTAGAAGCGACAGGAGAGACCCAGTACTTC.

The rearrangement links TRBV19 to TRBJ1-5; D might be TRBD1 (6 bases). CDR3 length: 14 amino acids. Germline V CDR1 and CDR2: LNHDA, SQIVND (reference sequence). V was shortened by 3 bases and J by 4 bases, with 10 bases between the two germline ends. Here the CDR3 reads CASSILGGNQPQHF. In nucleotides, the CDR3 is TGTGCCAGTAGTATTTTAGGGGGTAATCAGCCCCAGCATTTT.